Below, one T cell receptor (beta chain) is given with its context. This sample stems from a study of blood T cell repertoires in COVID-19. At the level of the study: T cells, B-cell-depleted T cells, or PBMCs provided the cDNA or gDNA that served as material.

Trimming removed 0 bases at V and 0 bases at J, with 12 bases between. The CDR3 is 17 amino acids. CDR1 and CDR2 (germline): LGHNA, YNFKEQ. Sequencing was performed with immunoSEQ multiplex PCR; in TCRdb, only in-frame clones are kept and a portion is missing. The data hold 250,000 or so clones, with around nine tenths observed a single time. Sequenced sample: PBMCs or T cells enriched from blood (not recorded which). The chain joins TRBV4-2 to TRBJ1-3; D might be TRBD1 (6 bases). The TCR comes from a woman between 18 and 30 years old who had recovered from COVID-19. CDR3 loop: CASSQDRGGLSGNTIYF. The DNA for the CDR3 is TGTGCCAGCAGCCAAGATCGGGGGGGCCTCTCTGGAAACACCATATATTTT.